This entry lists 13 T cell receptor beta chains sequenced from one sample in a study of shared clonotypes between healthy human individuals (dated by TCRdb to 2019 to 2021). Library creation used the immunoSEQ multiplex PCR assay. Sourced from immuneACCESS, this table was stored by TCRdb with only in-frame sequences that have V and J called. A share of the clones is absent; for the studies checked, an unresolved V gene accounts for under half, and the remainder has no known explanation. A total of hundreds of thousands of clones appear in this sample, almost 97% of them only once. The top ten clonotypes cover about 0.064% of the sample. Sequenced input: naive CD4+ T cells sorted from blood. Per the publication, the cell subset or site label means: CD45RA+ positively selected. Receptors were obtained from a woman younger than 45 in good health.

The genes are TRBV19 and TRBJ2-7, with 11 bases matching TRBD1. V shed 7 bases, J shed 5 bases, and the junction held 7 bases outside the gene matches. This CDR3 comprises 14 residues. The germline CDR1 and CDR2 sequences are LNHDA and SQIVND (reference sequence). The CDR3 is CASMPGTGGDEQYF. DNA for the CDR3: TGTGCCAGTATGCCCGGGACAGGGGGAGACGAGCAGTACTTC.

The chain combines TRBV4-1 with TRBJ2-2; D is unclear. The V gene's germline CDR1 is MGHRA and CDR2 YSYEKL. Trimming took 3 bases from V and 2 from J, leaving 7 bases between them. This CDR3 has 14 residues. In DNA form, the CDR3 reads TGCGCCAGCAGCCAGTCCCCCAACACCGGGGAGCTGTTTTTT. Encoded protein: CASSQSPNTGELFF.

The CDR3: CASSLTGYGYTF. In DNA form, the CDR3 reads TGTGCCAGCAGCTTGACGGGCTATGGCTACACCTTC. The V gene is TRBV7-2, the J gene TRBJ1-2; D gene ambiguous. V was cut by 3 bases and J by 4 bases, with 6 bases left in between. Germline CDR1 reads SGHTA; CDR2 reads FQGNSA. The CDR3 contains 12 residues. The whole variable domain, remainder taken from reference TRBV7-2 and TRBJ1-2, is GAGVSQSPSNKVTEKGKDVELRCDPISGHTALYWYRQSLGQGLEFLIYFQGNSAPDKSGLPSDRFSAERTGGSVSTLTIQRTQQEDSAVYLCASSLTGYGYTFGSGTRLTVV.

Notes on this clone: Other DNA sequences in the same sample also yield this CDR3. The chain uses TRBV29-1 and TRBJ1-1, with no clear D. Trimming removed 4 bases at V and 1 base at J, with 4 bases between. The CDR3 runs to 11 residues. Germline lookup yields CDR1 SQVTM and CDR2 ANQGSEA. The CDR3 loop reads CSVARNTEAFF. The CDR3 DNA reads TGCAGCGTTGCACGGAACACTGAAGCTTTCTTT.

This rearrangement joins TRBV18 to TRBJ1-5; D is perhaps TRBD1 (6 bases). The V end lost 3 bases, the J end lost 3 bases, and 12 bases lay between the germline ends. The CDR3 has 15 amino acids. Germline assignment: CDR1 KGHSH and CDR2 LQKENI. Here the CDR3 reads CASSPPTGNNQPQHF. As DNA, the CDR3 is TGTGCCAGCTCACCGCCTACAGGGAACAATCAGCCCCAGCATTTT.

The chain uses TRBV5-4 and TRBJ2-2; D not resolved. The CDR3 has 15 amino acids. V gave up 0 bases and J gave up 6 bases, with 12 bases separating them. Germline loops: CDR1 SGHNT, CDR2 YYREEE (reference sequence). Here the CDR3 DNA reads TGTGCCAGCAGCTTGGGACTTTTCTCCGCCGGGGAGCTGTTTTTT. Translated, it gives CASSLGLFSAGELFF.

The chain couples TRBV29-1 to TRBJ2-1; a possible D gene is TRBD2 (5 bases). V was shortened by 6 bases and J by 8 bases, with 11 bases between the two germline ends. The germline gives CDR1 SQVTM, CDR2 ANQGSEA. The CDR3 is made up of 11 amino acids. For the CDR3, the DNA is TGCAGCGTGTTAAAGGGAGATGAGCAGTTCTTC. As protein: CSVLKGDEQFF.

This clone was counted a single time. This chain links TRBV7-8 with TRBJ1-4; TRBD1 agrees at 7 bases. Germline V gene data show CDR1 as SGHVS and CDR2 as FQNEAQ. The V segment lost 5 bases and the J segment 12 bases; nucleotides outside the gene matches: 9. The CDR3 spans 13 residues. CDR3 bases: TGTGCCAGCAGCCCCGCGACAGGGAGGGAACTGTTTTTT. Residues: CASSPATGRELFF.

The CDR3 sequence: CASSVTGQGNEQFF. The CDR3 nucleotides read TGTGCCAGCAGCGTAACCGGACAGGGCAATGAGCAGTTCTTC. The chain joins TRBV9 to TRBJ2-1; 8 bases align to TRBD1. CDR3 length: 14 residues. V lost 1 base, J lost 6 bases, and 3 bases stayed unmatched. Germline-derived CDR1 and CDR2 are SGDLS and YYNGEE.

The chain is built from TRBV7-7 and TRBJ2-1; possible D gene TRBD2, 6 bases. The CDR3 contains 15 residues. The germline CDR1 and CDR2 sequences are SSHAT and FNYEAQ (reference sequence). Trimming pared 3 bases from V and 6 bases from J, leaving 15 bases between. In DNA form, the CDR3 reads TGTGCCAGCAGCTTCGCCGGGAGCCCTATCAATGAGCAGTTCTTC. This codes for CASSFAGSPINEQFF.

Only one count was recorded for this clone. The chain has TRBV5-4 and TRBJ2-5; D unresolved. This CDR3 comprises 13 residues. The germline V gene has CDR1 SGHNT and CDR2 YYREEE (reference sequence). V was shortened by 4 bases and J by 5 bases, with 12 bases between the two germline ends. The CDR3 DNA is TGTGCCAGCAGCCTGGGAACCTCCGAGACCCAGTACTTC. The encoded protein is CASSLGTSETQYF.

This chain links TRBV27 with TRBJ2-7, with a possible D match to TRBD1 (7 bases). The germline gives CDR1 MNHEY, CDR2 SMNVEV (reference sequence). V dropped 4 bases and J dropped 2 bases, with 18 bases sitting between them. The CDR3 is 16 amino acids. CDR3 in DNA: TGTGCCAGCAGTTGGCGATACAGGGGAGGCCCCTACGAGCAGTACTTC. Translation gives CASSWRYRGGPYEQYF.

This sequence joins TRBV11-1 and TRBJ2-7, with 10 bases identical to TRBD2. Trimming removed 5 bases from V and 6 bases from J; junction bases left unmatched: 7. Germline CDR1 and CDR2: SGHAT and FQDESV (reference sequence). The CDR3 runs to 14 residues. In nucleotides, the CDR3 is TGTGCCAGCAGCAATAGCGGGAGGCCTTTCGAGCAGTACTTC. Translation: CASSNSGRPFEQYF.